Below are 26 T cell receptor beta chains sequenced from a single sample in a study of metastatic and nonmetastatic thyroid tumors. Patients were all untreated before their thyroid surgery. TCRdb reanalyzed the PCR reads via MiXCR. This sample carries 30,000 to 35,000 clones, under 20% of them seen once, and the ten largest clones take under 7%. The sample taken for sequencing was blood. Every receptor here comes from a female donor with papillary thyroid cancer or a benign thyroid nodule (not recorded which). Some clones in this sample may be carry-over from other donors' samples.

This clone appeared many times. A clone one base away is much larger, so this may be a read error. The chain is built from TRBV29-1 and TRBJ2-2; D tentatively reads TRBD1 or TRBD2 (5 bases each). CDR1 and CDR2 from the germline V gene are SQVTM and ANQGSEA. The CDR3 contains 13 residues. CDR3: CGVVRGDTGELFF. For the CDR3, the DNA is TGCGGCGTTGTGAGGGGAGACACCGGGGAGCTGTTTTTT.

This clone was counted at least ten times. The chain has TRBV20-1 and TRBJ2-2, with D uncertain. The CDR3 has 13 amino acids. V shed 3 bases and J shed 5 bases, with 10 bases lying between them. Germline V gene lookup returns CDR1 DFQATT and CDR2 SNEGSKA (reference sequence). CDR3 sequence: CSARRLPTGELFF. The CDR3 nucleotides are TGCAGTGCTAGGAGGTTACCAACCGGGGAGCTGTTTTTT.

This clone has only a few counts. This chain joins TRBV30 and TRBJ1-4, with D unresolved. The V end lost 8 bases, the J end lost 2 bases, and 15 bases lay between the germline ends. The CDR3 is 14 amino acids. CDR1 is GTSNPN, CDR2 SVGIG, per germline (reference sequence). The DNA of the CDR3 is TGTGCCGTACTTGCGAAGGTTACTAATGAAAAACTGTTTTTT. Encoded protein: CAVLAKVTNEKLFF.

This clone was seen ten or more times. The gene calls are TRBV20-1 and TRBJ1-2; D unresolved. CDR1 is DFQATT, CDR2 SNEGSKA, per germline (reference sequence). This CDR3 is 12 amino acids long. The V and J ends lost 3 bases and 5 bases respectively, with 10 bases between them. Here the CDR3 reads CSASPTGYGYTF. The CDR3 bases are TGCAGTGCTAGCCCGACTGGGTATGGCTACACCTTC.

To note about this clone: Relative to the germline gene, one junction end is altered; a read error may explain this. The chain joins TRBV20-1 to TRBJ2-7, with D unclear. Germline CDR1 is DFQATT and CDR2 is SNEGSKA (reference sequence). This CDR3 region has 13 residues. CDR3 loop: CSARDVYSYEQYF. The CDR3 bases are TGTAGTGCTAGAGACGTGTACTCTTACGAGCAGTACTTC.

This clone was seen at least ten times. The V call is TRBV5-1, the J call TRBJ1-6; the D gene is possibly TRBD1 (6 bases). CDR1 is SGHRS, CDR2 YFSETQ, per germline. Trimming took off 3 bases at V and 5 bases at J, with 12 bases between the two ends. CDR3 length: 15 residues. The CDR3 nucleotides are TGCGCCAGCAGCTCAACAGGGCGGGATAATTCACCCCTCCACTTT. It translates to CASSSTGRDNSPLHF.

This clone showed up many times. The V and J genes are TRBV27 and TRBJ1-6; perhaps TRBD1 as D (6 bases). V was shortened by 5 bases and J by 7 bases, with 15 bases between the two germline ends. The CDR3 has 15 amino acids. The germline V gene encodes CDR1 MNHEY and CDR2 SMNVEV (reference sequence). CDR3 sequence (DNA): TGTGCCAGCAGTGCCCCAAACAGGGAGAATTCACCCCTCCACTTT. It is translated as CASSAPNRENSPLHF.

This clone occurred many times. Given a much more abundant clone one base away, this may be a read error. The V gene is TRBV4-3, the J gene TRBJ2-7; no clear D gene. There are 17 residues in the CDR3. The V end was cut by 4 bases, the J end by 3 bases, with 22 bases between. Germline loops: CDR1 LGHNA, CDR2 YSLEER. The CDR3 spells CASSRTSLSAENYEQYF. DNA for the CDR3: TGCGCCAGCAGCCGGACCTCCCTAAGTGCTGAGAACTACGAGCAGTACTTC.

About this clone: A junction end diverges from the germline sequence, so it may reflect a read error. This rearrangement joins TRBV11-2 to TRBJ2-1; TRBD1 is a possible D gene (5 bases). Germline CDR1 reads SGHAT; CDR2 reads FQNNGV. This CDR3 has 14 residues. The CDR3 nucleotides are TGTGCTAGCAGCTTAGATGTGACAGCTCGTCAGCAGTTCTTC. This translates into CASSLDVTARQQFF.

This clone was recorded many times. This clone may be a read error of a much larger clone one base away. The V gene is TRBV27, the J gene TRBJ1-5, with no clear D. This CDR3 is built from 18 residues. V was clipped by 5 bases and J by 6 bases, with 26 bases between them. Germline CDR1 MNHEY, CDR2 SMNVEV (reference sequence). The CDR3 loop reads CASSAASNSRLIRQPQHF. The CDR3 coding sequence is TGTGCCAGCAGTGCAGCATCAAACAGTAGGTTAATCCGTCAGCCCCAGCATTTT.

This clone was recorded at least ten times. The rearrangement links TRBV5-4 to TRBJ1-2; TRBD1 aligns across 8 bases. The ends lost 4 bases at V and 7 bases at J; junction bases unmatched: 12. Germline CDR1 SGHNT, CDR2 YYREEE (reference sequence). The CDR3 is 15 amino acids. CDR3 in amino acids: CASSLGQGTFSGYTF. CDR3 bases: TGTGCCAGCAGCCTAGGACAGGGAACCTTCTCTGGCTACACCTTC.

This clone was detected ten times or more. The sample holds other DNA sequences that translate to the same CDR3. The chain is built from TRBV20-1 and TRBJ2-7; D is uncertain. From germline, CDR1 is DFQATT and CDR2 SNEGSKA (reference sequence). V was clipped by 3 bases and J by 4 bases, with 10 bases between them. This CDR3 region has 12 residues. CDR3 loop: CSARTGRYEQYF. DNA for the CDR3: TGCAGTGCTAGGACGGGCCGTTACGAGCAGTACTTC.

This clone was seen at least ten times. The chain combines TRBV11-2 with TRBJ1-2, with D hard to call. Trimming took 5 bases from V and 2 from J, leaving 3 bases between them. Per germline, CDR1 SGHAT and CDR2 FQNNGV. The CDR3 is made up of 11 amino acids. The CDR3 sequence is CASSANYGYTF. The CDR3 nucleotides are TGTGCCAGCAGCGCAAACTATGGCTACACCTTC.

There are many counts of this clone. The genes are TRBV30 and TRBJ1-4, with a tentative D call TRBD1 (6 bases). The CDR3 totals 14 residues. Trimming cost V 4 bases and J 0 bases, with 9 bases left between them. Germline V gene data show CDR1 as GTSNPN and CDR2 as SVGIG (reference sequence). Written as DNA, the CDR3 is TGTGCCTGGAACAGGGACACAACTAATGAAAAACTGTTTTTT. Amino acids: CAWNRDTTNEKLFF.

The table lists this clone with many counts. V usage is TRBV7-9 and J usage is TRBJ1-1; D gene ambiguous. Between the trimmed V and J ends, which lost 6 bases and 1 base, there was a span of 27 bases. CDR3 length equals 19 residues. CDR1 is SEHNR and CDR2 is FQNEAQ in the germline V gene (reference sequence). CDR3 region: CASSNRGGSVLGRNTEAFF. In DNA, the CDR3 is TGTGCCAGCAGTAACCGGGGTGGTTCGGTGCTCGGAAGGAACACTGAAGCTTTCTTT.

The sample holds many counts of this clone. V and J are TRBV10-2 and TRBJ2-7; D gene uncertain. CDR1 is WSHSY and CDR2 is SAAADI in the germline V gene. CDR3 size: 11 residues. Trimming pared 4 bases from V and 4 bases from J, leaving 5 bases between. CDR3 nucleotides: TGCGCCAGCAGTGGTTATTACGAGCAGTACTTC. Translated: CASSGYYEQYF.

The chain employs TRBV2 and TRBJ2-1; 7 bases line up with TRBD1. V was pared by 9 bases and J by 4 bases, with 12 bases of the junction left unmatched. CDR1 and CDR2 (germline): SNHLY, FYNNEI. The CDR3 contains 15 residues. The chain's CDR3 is CARGSDRALYNEQFF. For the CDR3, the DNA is TGTGCCAGAGGGTCTGACAGGGCCCTTTACAATGAGCAGTTCTTC.

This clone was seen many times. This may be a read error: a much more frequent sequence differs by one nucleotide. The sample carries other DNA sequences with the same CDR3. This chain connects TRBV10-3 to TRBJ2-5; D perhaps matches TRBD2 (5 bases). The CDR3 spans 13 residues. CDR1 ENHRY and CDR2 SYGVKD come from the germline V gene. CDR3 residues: CAISEEGVETRYF. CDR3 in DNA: TGTGCCATCAGTGAGGAGGGCGTGGAGACCCGGTACTTC.

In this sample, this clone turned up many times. The CDR3 DNA follows: TGTGCCAGCAGCCAGAGGGGGCTAGCTGCGGCCTACGAGCAGTACTTC. This sequence encodes CASSQRGLAAAYEQYF. The V gene is TRBV3-1, the J gene TRBJ2-7; 7 positions agree with TRBD1. Germline values: CDR1 LGHDT, CDR2 YNNKEL (reference sequence). Unmatched junction bases numbered 10, after V lost 3 bases and J lost 2 bases. CDR3 length equals 16 residues.

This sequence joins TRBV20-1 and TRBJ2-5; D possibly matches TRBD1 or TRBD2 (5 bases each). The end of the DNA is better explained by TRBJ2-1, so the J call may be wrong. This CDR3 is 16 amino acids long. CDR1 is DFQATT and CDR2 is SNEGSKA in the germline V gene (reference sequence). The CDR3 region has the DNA TGCAGTGCTAGAGGTTCGGCAGGGCCCCAGAGGGATGAGCAGTTCTTC. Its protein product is CSARGSAGPQRDEQFF.

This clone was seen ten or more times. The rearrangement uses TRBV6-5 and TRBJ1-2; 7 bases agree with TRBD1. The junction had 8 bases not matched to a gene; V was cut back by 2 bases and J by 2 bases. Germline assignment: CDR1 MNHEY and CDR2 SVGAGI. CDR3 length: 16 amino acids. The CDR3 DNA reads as TGTGCCAGCAGTTACAAGTCCGGGACAGACAACTATGGCTACACCTTC. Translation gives CASSYKSGTDNYGYTF.

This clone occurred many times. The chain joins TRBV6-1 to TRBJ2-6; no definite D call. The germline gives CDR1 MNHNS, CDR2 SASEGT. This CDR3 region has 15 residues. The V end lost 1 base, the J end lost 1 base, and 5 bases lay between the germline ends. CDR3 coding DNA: TGTGCCAGCAGTGAAGTTGGGTCTGGGGCCAACGTCCTGACTTTC. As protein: CASSEVGSGANVLTF.

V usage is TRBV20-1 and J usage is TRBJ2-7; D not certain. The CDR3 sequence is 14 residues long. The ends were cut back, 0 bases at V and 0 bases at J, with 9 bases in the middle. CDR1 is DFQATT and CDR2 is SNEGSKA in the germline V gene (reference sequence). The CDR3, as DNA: TGCAGTGCTAGAGATAGGCGGATCTCCTACGAGCAGTACTTC. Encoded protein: CSARDRRISYEQYF.

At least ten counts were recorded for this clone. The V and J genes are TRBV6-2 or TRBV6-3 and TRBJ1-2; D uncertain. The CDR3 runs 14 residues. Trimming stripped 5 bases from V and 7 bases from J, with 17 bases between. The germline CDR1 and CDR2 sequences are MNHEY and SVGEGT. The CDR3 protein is CASSPPGESGGYTF. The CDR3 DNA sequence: TGTGCCAGCAGTCCGCCTGGGGAAAGTGGTGGCTACACCTTC.

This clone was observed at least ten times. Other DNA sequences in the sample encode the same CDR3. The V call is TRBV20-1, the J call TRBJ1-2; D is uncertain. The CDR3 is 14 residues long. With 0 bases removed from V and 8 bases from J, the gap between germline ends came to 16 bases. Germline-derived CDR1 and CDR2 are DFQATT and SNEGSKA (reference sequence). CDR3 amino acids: CSARDFTGPWGYTF. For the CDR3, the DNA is TGCAGTGCTAGAGATTTTACCGGGCCCTGGGGCTACACCTTC.

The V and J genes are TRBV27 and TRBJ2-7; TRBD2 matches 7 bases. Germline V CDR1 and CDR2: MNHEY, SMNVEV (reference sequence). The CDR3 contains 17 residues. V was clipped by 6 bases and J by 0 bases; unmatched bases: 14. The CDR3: CASRRASGRAYSYEQYF. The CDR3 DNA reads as TGTGCCAGCAGAAGAGCCTCGGGGAGGGCCTACTCCTACGAGCAGTACTTC.